The 5 T cell receptor beta chains in this list originate from one sample, sequenced in a study of STAT3 mutations in large granular lymphocyte leukemia. Generated by immunoSEQ multiplex PCR, the TCRdb table keeps only in-frame clones and is missing some. The sample carries tens of thousands of clones, approximately 94% recorded once. Their antigens remain unidentified. Study observations and caveats: In T-cell large granular lymphocyte leukemia, about half of patients showed multiple immunodominant subclonotypes.

Sequencing was done on a sample of peripheral blood mononuclear cells. The source of these receptors is a man between 40 and 49 years old with T-cell large granular lymphocyte leukemia. Some clones in this sample may be carry-over from other donors' samples.

This chain uses TRBV27 with TRBJ1-2; D is uncertain. This CDR3 spans 13 amino acids. Per germline, CDR1 MNHEY and CDR2 SMNVEV (reference sequence). Trimming left V 5 bases short and J 4 bases short, with 11 bases between. Here the CDR3 reads CASSPGILYGYTF. CDR3 coding DNA: TGTGCCAGCAGTCCCGGGATACTCTATGGCTACACCTTC.

The V gene is TRBV5-4, the J gene TRBJ2-2; D remains ambiguous. Germline V lookup: CDR1 SGHNT, CDR2 YYREEE (reference sequence). This CDR3 comprises 15 residues. Trimming took 1 base from V and 5 from J, leaving 12 bases between them. The CDR3 spells CASSLLMGSTGELFF. In DNA form, the CDR3 reads TGTGCCAGCAGCTTGCTTATGGGAAGTACCGGGGAGCTGTTTTTT.

The gene calls are TRBV5-1 and TRBJ2-7; D is possibly TRBD1 (6 bases). Germline CDR1 is SGHRS and CDR2 is YFSETQ. V gave up 4 bases and J gave up 5 bases, with 16 bases separating them. This CDR3 is 14 amino acids long. CDR3 bases: TGCGCCAGCAGCGTAGACCAGGGGACCCACGAGCAGTACTTC. The encoded protein is CASSVDQGTHEQYF.

J is TRBJ2-1 and V is TRBV14; D gene ambiguous. V dropped 3 bases and J dropped 0 bases, with 6 bases sitting between them. Germline-derived CDR1 and CDR2 are SGHDN and FVKESK. The length of the CDR3 is 14 residues. This chain's CDR3 is CASSQTSSYNEQFF. The CDR3 nucleotides are TGTGCCAGCAGCCAGACGAGCTCCTACAATGAGCAGTTCTTC.

The chain is built from TRBV5-1 and TRBJ2-7; D ambiguous. This CDR3 comprises 14 residues. V gave up 4 bases and J gave up 0 bases, with 11 bases separating them. Looked up from germline, CDR1 is SGHRS and CDR2 is YFSETQ. CDR3 amino acids: CASSPNLSSYEQYF. The CDR3 DNA reads TGCGCCAGCAGCCCAAACCTCAGCTCCTACGAGCAGTACTTC.